This TCR beta chain derives from a study of T cell responses to AZD1222 COVID-19 vaccine. Produced via immunoSEQ multiplex PCR; TCRdb's table is partial and in-frame only. Here the sample spans over 85,000 clones, around 90% being singletons. Whole-study findings and limits: Among the donors, most were white British and more were female, and clonal diversity was possibly underestimated. Scientists sampled the repertoires only once the peak T cell response had passed. Targets within unmutated variant regions were reportedly found for nearly half of spike-specific TCRs. AZD1222 recipients seropositive at baseline numbered only 5 or 6.

This clone was seen more than once but under ten times. Its antigen is not known. The TCR was taken from an adult who received the AZD1222 COVID-19 vaccine. The specimen was peripheral blood, collected 28 days after the second AZD1222 dose.

The CDR3 protein is CATTMGVGNTGELFF. The CDR3 region has the DNA TGTGCCACCACGATGGGGGTGGGGAACACCGGGGAGCTGTTTTTT. This chain links TRBV10-3 with TRBJ2-2, with D possibly called TRBD1 or TRBD2 (5 bases each). Trimming took 10 bases from V and 1 from J, leaving 16 bases between them. Germline CDR1 ENHRY, CDR2 SYGVKD. This CDR3 has 15 amino acids.